The 17 T cell receptor beta chains below come from one sample, sequenced in a study of monozygotic twins with inflammatory bowel disease. TCRdb reprocessed the 5' RACE reads, with one entry per CDR3 protein and no DNA. This sample's clone table lists approximately 120,000 distinct CDR3 sequences. The sequenced material came from blood. The receptors stem from a human donor with ulcerative colitis or Crohn's disease, or a healthy co-twin of an affected twin (not recorded which).

The rearrangement links TRBV9 to TRBJ2-1; TCRdb proposes TRBD2, but this gene call is untestable without DNA. There are 15 residues in the CDR3. CDR1 and CDR2 from the germline V gene are SGDLS and YYNGEE. CDR3 region: CASSTTSGFRNEQFF.

CDR3: CASRSHRDYEQYF. This chain connects TRBV12-3 or TRBV12-4 to TRBJ2-7; TCRdb designates TRBD1, a call that cannot be tested without DNA. This CDR3 has 13 amino acids.

V is TRBV11-1 and J is TRBJ2-5; TCRdb selects TRBD1, and the lack of DNA leaves this call unchecked. CDR3 length: 12 residues. In germline, CDR1 is SGHAT, CDR2 FQDESV (reference sequence). The CDR3 sequence is CAGGEQGETQYF.

CDR3 residues: CATRRGKIDTQYF. The V and J genes are TRBV6-5 and TRBJ2-3; TCRdb picks TRBD1, but there is no DNA to check that call. The germline CDR1 and CDR2 sequences are MNHEY and SVGAGI. The CDR3 is made up of 13 amino acids.

The chain couples TRBV15 to TRBJ2-1. The germline V gene encodes CDR1 LNHNV and CDR2 YYDKDF (reference sequence). The CDR3 is 13 amino acids. This CDR3 reads CATSRVSSFVQFF.

The chain is built from TRBV5-1 and TRBJ2-7; TCRdb designates TRBD1, a call that cannot be tested without DNA. The CDR3 runs 13 residues. Germline lookup yields CDR1 SGHRS and CDR2 YFSETQ. CDR3: CASSVGTAYEQYF. Supplemented by reference TRBV5-1 and TRBJ2-7, the full variable domain reads KAGVTQTPRYLIKTRGQQVTLSCSPISGHRSVSWYQQTPGQGLQFLFEYFSETQRNKGNFPGRFSGRQFSNSRSEMNVSTLELGDSALYLCASSVGTAYEQYFGPGTRLTVT.

The chain combines TRBV28 with TRBJ2-1; TCRdb calls TRBD1, which cannot be checked without DNA. Germline values: CDR1 MDHEN, CDR2 SYDVKM. The length of the CDR3 is 13 residues. The CDR3 here is CASSRGGYNEQFF.

This chain connects TRBV12-3 or TRBV12-4 to TRBJ2-5; TCRdb lists TRBD1, though no DNA is available to test this call. The CDR3 sequence is 12 residues long. This chain's CDR3 is CASGQGMETQYF.

The V gene is TRBV4-3, the J gene TRBJ1-2; there is no DNA to check the TCRdb D call of TRBD1. The germline V gene encodes CDR1 LGHNA and CDR2 YSLEER. This CDR3 spans 16 amino acids. This chain's CDR3 is CASSLDRGELLYGYTF.

The rearrangement links TRBV2 to TRBJ2-7; the TRBD1 assignment by TCRdb is unverifiable without DNA. The CDR3 covers 12 residues. The germline V gene encodes CDR1 SNHLY and CDR2 FYNNEI. The CDR3 here is CATYRDPYEQYF. The whole variable domain, filled in from reference TRBV2 and TRBJ2-7, reads EPEVTQTPSHQVTQMGQEVILRCVPISNHLYFYWYRQILGQKVEFLVSFYNNEISEKSEIFDDQFSVERPDGSNFTLKIRSTKLEDSAMYFCATYRDPYEQYFGPGTRLTVT.

The V and J genes are TRBV7-9 and TRBJ2-5; with no DNA, the TCRdb D assignment of TRBD1 cannot be verified. The CDR3 length is 17 residues. Germline CDR1 SEHNR, CDR2 FQNEAQ (reference sequence). This CDR3 is CASSKGMPGTGEETQYF.

V is TRBV7-2 and J is TRBJ2-7; the TRBD1 assignment by TCRdb is unverifiable without DNA. The CDR3 totals 14 residues. Germline V gene data show CDR1 as SGHTA and CDR2 as FQGNSA. CDR3 amino acids: CASSKQGAAYEQYF.

V is TRBV5-1 and J is TRBJ2-5; there is no DNA to check the TCRdb D call of TRBD1. Germline assignment: CDR1 SGHRS and CDR2 YFSETQ. CDR3 length equals 17 residues. CDR3 sequence: CASSLARGTVKQETQYF.

The chain joins TRBV5-5 to TRBJ1-4; the D call from TCRdb, TRBD1, cannot be confirmed without DNA. Looked up from germline, CDR1 is SGHKS and CDR2 is YYEKEE (reference sequence). The CDR3 has 14 residues. The CDR3 region is CASSLAGERRKLFF.

The rearrangement links TRBV7-2 to TRBJ2-1. This CDR3 has 14 residues. Germline CDR1 is SGHTA and CDR2 is FQGNSA. CDR3 region: CASTSGWAYNEQFF.

This chain joins TRBV5-1 and TRBJ2-3; the TCRdb call, TRBD2, lacks DNA for checking. Germline values: CDR1 SGHRS, CDR2 YFSETQ. This CDR3 region has 16 residues. Here the CDR3 reads CASSPRGGSSTDTQYF.

The CDR3 loop is CASSLMRTDTQYF. The chain carries TRBV7-3 and TRBJ2-3. From germline, CDR1 is SGHTA and CDR2 FQGTGA. This CDR3 comprises 13 residues.